The next 17 T cell receptor beta chains were all read from a single sample in a study of technical replicates of blood from several donors. Clones were read by immunoSEQ multiplex PCR, and TCRdb kept only the in-frame ones, dropping some. This table has approximately 95,000 clones, 85% to 95% appearing once. Sequenced: T cells isolated from PBMCs. Every receptor here comes from a human donor in good health.

Concerning this clone itself: It is unclear where the CDR3 begins or ends on the DNA, so no DNA is shown, and the CDR3 is as TCRdb lists it. This chain uses TRBV12-1 with TRBJ2-1; the D call of TRBD1 is as the table states it, not checked on the DNA. TRBV12-1 is listed as a pseudogene. Both ends counted, the CDR3 spans 17 residues. The chain's CDR3 is CASSFGSGTCSYNEQFF.

This sequence joins TRBV9 and TRBJ2-7; D unresolved. This CDR3 contains 13 residues. V lost 0 bases and J 3 bases, leaving 7 bases between the germline ends. Looked up from germline, CDR1 is SGDLS and CDR2 is YYNGEE. CDR3 amino acids: CASSVGALYEQYF. CDR3 nucleotide sequence: TGTGCCAGCAGCGTAGGGGCTCTCTACGAGCAGTACTTC.

This chain joins TRBV9 and TRBJ2-2; 14 bases align to TRBD2. Germline CDR1 SGDLS, CDR2 YYNGEE. J was trimmed by 0 bases and V by 0 bases; bases with no gene match: 4. The CDR3 has 19 residues. CDR3 in DNA: TGTGCCAGCAGCGTAGCGGGGGGACTAGCGGGAGCGAACACCGGGGAGCTGTTTTTT. Its protein product is CASSVAGGLAGANTGELFF.

This clone came up once. The chain couples TRBV25-1 to TRBJ1-5; D remains ambiguous. The ends were cut back, 2 bases at V and 3 bases at J, with 8 bases in the middle. The CDR3 has 14 residues. Germline V gene data show CDR1 as MGHDK and CDR2 as SYGVNS. The CDR3 nucleotides are TGTGCCAGCAGTGAACAGGATTACAATCAGCCCCAGCATTTT. The encoded protein is CASSEQDYNQPQHF.

The chain employs TRBV5-4 and TRBJ1-4; 7 bases map to TRBD1. Per germline, CDR1 SGHNT and CDR2 YYREEE (reference sequence). The ends lost 0 bases at V and 12 bases at J; junction bases unmatched: 11. This CDR3 has 15 amino acids. The CDR3 nucleotides read TGTGCCAGCAGCTTGGGACAGGGCCTTCGAGGGGAACTGTTTTTT. Translation gives CASSLGQGLRGELFF.

The chain joins TRBV15 to TRBJ2-3, with D hard to call. CDR1 and CDR2 (germline): LNHNV, YYDKDF (reference sequence). The CDR3 has 13 residues. V was clipped by 6 bases and J by 2 bases, with 9 bases between them. In DNA form, the CDR3 reads TGTGCCACCAGTCGAGGTTCCACAGATACGCAGTATTTT. This sequence encodes CATSRGSTDTQYF.

The CDR3, as DNA: TGTGCCAGCAGCCCGAGACTAGCCTACGAGCAGTACTTC. This codes for CASSPRLAYEQYF. V is TRBV14 and J is TRBJ2-7; possible D gene TRBD2, 6 bases. V shed 4 bases and J shed 2 bases, with 9 bases lying between them. The CDR3 is 13 amino acids. The V gene's germline CDR1 is SGHDN and CDR2 FVKESK.

V gene TRBV29-1 combines with J gene TRBJ2-1, with D possibly matching TRBD2 (7 bases). CDR3 length equals 14 residues. CDR1 SQVTM and CDR2 ANQGSEA come from the germline V gene. Trimming stripped 4 bases from V and 10 bases from J, with 20 bases between. CDR3 sequence: CSVAAGGGGNEQFF. The CDR3 DNA follows: TGCAGCGTTGCCGCGGGCGGCGGGGGCAACGAGCAGTTCTTC.

J is TRBJ2-5 and V is TRBV28; 9 nucleotides agree with TRBD2. V shed 5 bases and J 3 bases; nucleotides not matched to a gene: 10. Per germline, CDR1 MDHEN and CDR2 SYDVKM. The CDR3 totals 16 residues. In DNA, the CDR3 is TGTGCCAGCAGTCCCCCGGGACTAGCTTTAAAAGAGACCCAGTACTTC. It encodes CASSPPGLALKETQYF.

The rearrangement uses TRBV19 and TRBJ2-5, with D tentatively TRBD1 (5 bases). Gene TRBJ2-7 matches the end of the DNA better, so the J call may be wrong. In germline, CDR1 is LNHDA, CDR2 SQIVND (reference sequence). This CDR3 is built from 13 residues. The CDR3 spells CASSTTVVGEQYF. DNA of the CDR3: TGTGCCAGTAGTACGACAGTAGTTGGCGAGCAGTACTTC.

This chain links TRBV9 with TRBJ1-5; maybe TRBD1 (5 bases). V was trimmed by 4 bases and J by 4 bases, leaving 15 bases between them. Germline V gives CDR1 SGDLS, CDR2 YYNGEE. CDR3 length equals 15 residues. CDR3 sequence reads: CASSRGGEGNQPQHF. The CDR3 DNA follows: TGTGCCAGCAGCCGGGGGGGTGAAGGGAATCAGCCCCAGCATTTT. The variable domain in full, completed from reference TRBV9 and TRBJ1-5, reads DSGVTQTPKHLITATGQRVTLRCSPRSGDLSVYWYQQSLDQGLQFLIQYYNGEERAKGNILERFSAQQFPDLHSELNLSSLELGDSALYFCASSRGGEGNQPQHFGDGTRLSIL.

This chain connects TRBV5-4 to TRBJ2-1; no clear D. This CDR3 spans 11 amino acids. Germline V gene data show CDR1 as SGHNT and CDR2 as YYREEE (reference sequence). Deletions cut 4 bases from V and 6 bases from J, with 5 bases between. CDR3: CASSLGNEQFF. The CDR3 bases are TGTGCCAGCAGCCTAGGCAATGAGCAGTTCTTC.

V usage is TRBV30 and J usage is TRBJ1-2, with D maybe TRBD1 (6 bases). The CDR3 has 13 residues. Trimming took off 3 bases at V and 2 bases at J, with 10 bases between the two ends. The V gene's germline CDR1 is GTSNPN and CDR2 SVGIG (reference sequence). The CDR3 protein is CAWSWQGNYGYTF. CDR3 in DNA: TGTGCCTGGAGCTGGCAGGGGAACTATGGCTACACCTTC.

This chain connects TRBV11-2 to TRBJ1-1, with 7 bases aligning to TRBD1. The germline V gene encodes CDR1 SGHAT and CDR2 FQNNGV. The ends lost 1 base at V and 5 bases at J; junction bases unmatched: 7. The CDR3 is 15 amino acids. The CDR3 sequence is CASSLGGTVGTEAFF. In DNA, the CDR3 is TGTGCCAGCAGCTTAGGGGGGACAGTAGGAACTGAAGCTTTCTTT.

This clone was seen just once. The chain links TRBV14 to TRBJ2-7; no definite D call. Trimming pared 9 bases from V and 0 bases from J, leaving 15 bases between. Germline CDR1 and CDR2: SGHDN and FVKESK. CDR3 length: 14 residues. CDR3 protein: CASRLSHSSYEQYF. In nucleotides, the CDR3 is TGTGCCAGTCGACTTAGCCATAGCTCCTACGAGCAGTACTTC.

The chain recombines TRBV28 with TRBJ2-1; the D gene is possibly TRBD1 (6 bases). The germline V gene encodes CDR1 MDHEN and CDR2 SYDVKM. The CDR3 covers 13 residues. Trimming left V 2 bases short and J 4 bases short, with 6 bases between. The DNA of the CDR3 is TGTGCCAGCAGTTTAGGACAGTACAATGAGCAGTTCTTC. Its translation: CASSLGQYNEQFF.

CDR3 amino acids: CASSTGFEAFF. The CDR3 bases are TGTGCCAGCAGTACGGGGTTCGAAGCTTTCTTT. The V call is TRBV2, the J call TRBJ1-1; D unresolved. V was shortened by 5 bases and J by 8 bases, with 9 bases between the two germline ends. CDR1 is SNHLY, CDR2 FYNNEI, per germline. The CDR3 is 11 residues long.